The 31 T cell receptor beta chains given below trace back to one sample, sequenced in a study of T cell clonotyping in hematopoietic cell transplantation (dated by TCRdb to 2020 to 2022). Read against the paper, the sample's time point label means: 180 days after allo-HCT. Library preparation employed the immunoSEQ multiplex PCR assay. The clones in this table, taken by TCRdb from immuneACCESS, are in-frame only. Not every clone is retained; where verified, under half of the shortfall comes from an unresolved V gene, and the cause of the rest is unknown. The sample records under 14,000 clones, about nine tenths of which are singletons. The top ten hold around 40% of the sample. The sequences come from PBMCs, collected 180 days after allogeneic stem cell transplant. All receptors come from a male patient aged 60-69 years who had an allogeneic stem cell transplant from an unrelated donor, so the T cells may come from the graft donor. Some clones in this sample may be carry-over from other donors' samples.

This clone was seen a single time. The CDR3 coding sequence is TGTGCCAGCAGCCCAGGGGGTCGGGACAGGCTTACAGATACGCAGTATTTT. Amino acid sequence: CASSPGGRDRLTDTQYF. V is TRBV9 and J is TRBJ2-3; TRBD1 matches at 8 bases. Looked up from germline, CDR1 is SGDLS and CDR2 is YYNGEE. With 4 bases clipped from V and 3 bases from J, the junction kept 13 bases outside the gene matches. The CDR3 covers 17 residues.

The rearrangement joins TRBV5-4 to TRBJ2-3, with no clear D. The CDR3 loop spans 14 amino acids. With 2 bases removed from V and 3 bases from J, the gap between germline ends came to 10 bases. CDR1 SGHNT and CDR2 YYREEE come from the germline V gene (reference sequence). CDR3 region: CASSFITDTDTQYF. The CDR3 bases are TGTGCCAGCAGCTTTATCACGGATACAGATACGCAGTATTTT.

CDR3 residues: CASRSGEETQYF. The CDR3 DNA sequence: TGCGCCAGCAGGTCAGGGGAGGAGACCCAGTACTTC. V is TRBV5-1 and J is TRBJ2-5, with a tentative D call TRBD1 (6 bases). Germline CDR1 and CDR2: SGHRS and YFSETQ. This CDR3 is built from 12 residues. Trimming left V 5 bases short and J 5 bases short, with 10 bases between.

This clone was observed a handful of times. At one end, the junction sequence differs from germline, possibly due to a read error. As DNA, the CDR3 is TGTGCCAGCAGCTCGGAATTCAGGGCTTACGAGCAGTACTTC. It translates to CASSSEFRAYEQYF. This chain connects TRBV5-1 to TRBJ2-7, with D possibly matching TRBD1 (5 bases). The CDR3 loop spans 14 amino acids. Germline V gene lookup returns CDR1 SGHRS and CDR2 YFSETQ.

This clone was observed a few times. The chain has TRBV7-2 and TRBJ1-2; D is possibly TRBD1 (6 bases). Trimming took 2 bases from V and 4 from J, leaving 14 bases between them. The CDR3 spans 15 residues. Germline V lookup: CDR1 SGHTA, CDR2 FQGNSA. CDR3 DNA sequence: TGTGCCAGCAGCTTAATGGCCGGGGACATCTATGGCTACACCTTC. Amino acids: CASSLMAGDIYGYTF.

This clone is termed medium-sized (0.01 to 0.1%). The rearrangement joins TRBV7-9 to TRBJ1-1, with D tentatively TRBD1 (6 bases). The CDR3 sequence is 13 residues long. V shed 4 bases and J shed 7 bases, with 13 bases lying between them. The germline V gene encodes CDR1 SEHNR and CDR2 FQNEAQ (reference sequence). The CDR3 DNA follows: TGTGCCAGCAGCTCGAGCGACAGGTTTGAAGCTTTCTTT. It yields the protein CASSSSDRFEAFF.

The table lists this clone with a count of one. The V and J genes are TRBV29-1 and TRBJ1-2; 7 bases are shared with TRBD1. Germline trimming cut 0 bases from V and 7 bases from J; bases unmatched to any gene: 5. This CDR3 contains 13 residues. Germline values: CDR1 SQVTM, CDR2 ANQGSEA. CDR3 amino acids: CSVEDQGVGGYTF. Written as DNA, the CDR3 is TGCAGCGTTGAAGACCAGGGGGTAGGTGGCTACACCTTC.

The chain joins TRBV5-6 to TRBJ1-1; D is unresolved. The CDR3 runs 16 residues. V shed 3 bases and J shed 0 bases, with 15 bases lying between them. Germline V lookup: CDR1 SGHDT, CDR2 YYEEEE. The CDR3 coding sequence is TGTGCCAGCAGCTCGGCCAGCCTACTCCTGAACACTGAAGCTTTCTTT. The encoded protein is CASSSASLLLNTEAFF.

This clone was seen a few times. This chain joins TRBV5-1 and TRBJ2-7; a weak D match, TRBD2 (7 bases). CDR1 SGHRS and CDR2 YFSETQ come from the germline V gene. Trimming shortened V by 4 bases and J by 5 bases, and 16 bases separated the two germline ends. This CDR3 region has 14 residues. In nucleotides, the CDR3 is TGCGCCAGCAGCCTAGGGGGGGCGTTCGACGAGCAGTACTTC. Translating it yields CASSLGGAFDEQYF.

The chain recombines TRBV7-6 with TRBJ1-5; no clear D. Germline-derived CDR1 and CDR2 are SGHVS and FNYEAQ. The CDR3 has 14 residues. V was clipped by 5 bases and J by 4 bases, with 12 bases between them. The CDR3 nucleotides read TGTGCCAGCAGCCTGGGCGGCGGTAATCAGCCCCAGCATTTT. Translating gives CASSLGGGNQPQHF. The complete variable domain, with remaining parts taken from reference TRBV7-6 and TRBJ1-5, reads GAGVSQSPRYKVTKRGQDVALRCDPISGHVSLYWYRQALGQGPEFLTYFNYEAQQDKSGLPNDRFSAERPEGSISTLTIQRTEQRDSAMYRCASSLGGGNQPQHFGDGTRLSIL.

The chain recombines TRBV19 with TRBJ1-3, with D perhaps TRBD1 (5 bases). The germline V gene encodes CDR1 LNHDA and CDR2 SQIVND (reference sequence). V gave up 4 bases and J gave up 0 bases, with 7 bases separating them. The CDR3 covers 14 residues. DNA of the CDR3: TGTGCCAGTAGTAGGGACGGCTCTGGAAACACCATATATTTT. Encoded protein: CASSRDGSGNTIYF.

This CDR3 reads CASSQIQSGAGTGELFF. The CDR3 DNA reads as TGTGCCAGTAGCCAGATCCAAAGCGGGGCGGGCACCGGGGAGCTGTTTTTT. This chain links TRBV19 with TRBJ2-2; 7 bases fit TRBD2. V was clipped by 6 bases and J by 4 bases; unmatched bases: 14. Germline CDR1 LNHDA, CDR2 SQIVND (reference sequence). The CDR3 sequence is 17 residues long.

This clone showed up just once. V and J are TRBV14 and TRBJ2-7; D ambiguous. The CDR3 runs 14 residues. Germline CDR1 and CDR2: SGHDN and FVKESK. Between the trimmed V and J ends, which lost 4 bases and 6 bases, there was a span of 16 bases. CDR3 sequence reads: CASSPDSAVGEQYF. The CDR3, as DNA: TGTGCCAGCAGCCCAGATTCGGCAGTCGGCGAGCAGTACTTC.

This clone turned up a few times. The rearrangement uses TRBV6-5 and TRBJ2-1; 8 bases fit TRBD1. V was clipped by 2 bases and J by 10 bases; unmatched bases: 10. The length of the CDR3 is 15 residues. CDR1 is MNHEY, CDR2 SVGAGI, per germline. In nucleotides, the CDR3 is TGTGCCAGCAGTTACCGGGGGACAGGCGGGTACGAGCAGTTCTTC. This sequence encodes CASSYRGTGGYEQFF.

This chain joins TRBV4-3 and TRBJ1-4; D remains unclear. CDR3 length: 14 residues. CDR1 and CDR2 from the germline V gene are LGHNA and YSLEER. Trimming shortened V by 5 bases and J by 4 bases, and 11 bases separated the two germline ends. The CDR3 DNA reads as TGCGCCAGCAGCTCCTGGTCCGATAATGAAAAACTGTTTTTT. This gives the protein CASSSWSDNEKLFF.

The rearrangement links TRBV6-6 to TRBJ2-7; no firm D call. V was cut by 2 bases and J by 7 bases, with 12 bases left in between. The CDR3 loop spans 13 amino acids. Germline CDR1 reads MNHNY; CDR2 reads SVGAGI (reference sequence). The CDR3 is CASSYGKGREQYF. The CDR3 nucleotides are TGTGCCAGCAGTTACGGCAAGGGCCGGGAGCAGTACTTC.

This clone occurred a few times. The chain joins TRBV9 to TRBJ1-1; D unresolved. The CDR3 is 15 residues long. Trimming cost V 3 bases and J 2 bases, with 14 bases left between them. Germline V gene sequence: CDR1 SGDLS, CDR2 YYNGEE. CDR3 sequence reads: CASSAPLGSNTEAFF. The CDR3 coding sequence is TGTGCCAGCAGCGCCCCGTTGGGTTCAAACACTGAAGCTTTCTTT.

The J gene is TRBJ1-2, the V gene TRBV11-2; the D gene is possibly TRBD1 (5 bases). CDR3 length equals 15 residues. Germline CDR1 reads SGHAT; CDR2 reads FQNNGV. The V gene lost 2 bases and the J gene lost 5 bases, with 15 bases spanning the gap. The CDR3 is CASSLRMGGGYGYTF. The CDR3 DNA reads as TGTGCCAGCAGCTTACGGATGGGGGGTGGGTATGGCTACACCTTC.

This chain joins TRBV10-3 and TRBJ2-7; 10 bases are shared with TRBD1. In germline, CDR1 is ENHRY, CDR2 SYGVKD. CDR3 length equals 13 residues. V was clipped by 6 bases and J by 7 bases; unmatched bases: 6. The CDR3 loop is CAISGDRGGEQYF. The CDR3, as DNA: TGTGCCATCAGCGGGGACAGGGGTGGGGAGCAGTACTTC.

J is TRBJ1-1 and V is TRBV6-1; TRBD1 aligns across 7 bases. The CDR3 contains 13 residues. CDR1 is MNHNS and CDR2 is SASEGT in the germline V gene. V lost 5 bases and J lost 9; bases outside the gene matches: 9. CDR3 residues: CASSFEDREKAFF. In DNA form, the CDR3 reads TGTGCCAGCAGTTTCGAAGACAGGGAGAAAGCTTTCTTT.

CDR3 loop: CASSQDAGGERSPLHF. The CDR3 region has the DNA TGCGCCAGCAGCCAAGATGCCGGCGGGGAGAGATCACCCCTCCACTTT. The gene calls are TRBV4-3 and TRBJ1-6; D gene unclear. Germline CDR1 reads LGHNA; CDR2 reads YSLEER. The CDR3 is made up of 16 amino acids. Deletions cut 0 bases from V and 10 bases from J, with 16 bases between.

The rearrangement links TRBV19 to TRBJ1-3; D is undetermined. V lost 2 bases and J 0 bases, leaving 8 bases between the germline ends. The CDR3 runs 15 residues. Per the germline V gene, CDR1 is LNHDA and CDR2 is SQIVND (reference sequence). The CDR3 here is CASSIRQYSGNTIYF. As DNA, the CDR3 is TGTGCCAGTAGTATACGGCAATACTCTGGAAACACCATATATTTT.

This clone was counted once. The rearrangement links TRBV6-5 to TRBJ2-2, with TRBD2 matching over 11 bases. Germline trimming cut 6 bases from V and 7 bases from J; bases unmatched to any gene: 7. Germline V gene sequence: CDR1 MNHEY, CDR2 SVGAGI. CDR3 length: 15 residues. The DNA for the CDR3 is TGTGCCAGCAGGGGTAGCGGGGGGGCCGTCGGGGAGCTGTTTTTT. The encoded protein is CASRGSGGAVGELFF.

The rearrangement links TRBV9 to TRBJ2-5; no firm D call. From germline, CDR1 is SGDLS and CDR2 YYNGEE. This CDR3 region has 13 residues. V was clipped by 4 bases and J by 4 bases, with 11 bases between them. The CDR3: CASSPESGETQYF. The DNA for the CDR3 is TGTGCCAGCAGCCCAGAATCAGGAGAGACCCAGTACTTC.

CDR3 amino acids: CASSQGTAITDTQYF. The DNA for the CDR3 is TGTGCCAGCAGCCAAGGGACAGCTATCACAGATACGCAGTATTTT. The chain joins TRBV11-3 to TRBJ2-3, with 7 bases aligning to TRBD1. Germline-derived CDR1 and CDR2 are SGHNT and YENEEA. V trimming: 5 bases; J trimming: 2 bases; junction bases outside the gene matches: 7. The CDR3 is 15 amino acids.

V gene TRBV7-6 combines with J gene TRBJ2-7; D remains ambiguous. Germline-derived CDR1 and CDR2 are SGHVS and FNYEAQ. V was trimmed by 2 bases and J by 3 bases, leaving 11 bases between them. The length of the CDR3 is 14 residues. The CDR3: CASSLLARNYEQYF. The DNA for the CDR3 is TGTGCCAGCAGCTTATTGGCCAGAAACTACGAGCAGTACTTC.

V and J are TRBV7-2 and TRBJ2-3; D unclear. V gave up 3 bases and J gave up 0 bases, with 13 bases separating them. In germline, CDR1 is SGHTA, CDR2 FQGNSA. This CDR3 comprises 16 residues. This CDR3 reads CASSFWLVPSTDTQYF. In nucleotides, the CDR3 is TGTGCCAGCAGCTTCTGGCTCGTTCCTAGCACAGATACGCAGTATTTT.

This clone was seen a single time. The DNA of the CDR3 is TGCAGCGTTGGGACAGGAGGCAATCAGCCCCAGCATTTT. This encodes CSVGTGGNQPQHF. The chain carries TRBV29-1 and TRBJ1-5; TRBD1 matches 7 bases. The CDR3 is made up of 13 amino acids. Losses at the gene ends were 4 bases for V and 2 bases for J; bases not matched to a gene: 2. Germline V gene lookup returns CDR1 SQVTM and CDR2 ANQGSEA.

The chain carries TRBV7-6 and TRBJ2-5; D remains ambiguous. The germline V and J ends were trimmed by 4 bases and 5 bases, with 11 bases remaining between them. Germline CDR1 reads SGHVS; CDR2 reads FNYEAQ. The CDR3 contains 13 residues. As DNA, the CDR3 is TGTGCCAGCAGCTCAACGCCGCGGGAGACCCAGTACTTC. This translates into CASSSTPRETQYF.

This chain connects TRBV11-1 to TRBJ1-6, with D unresolved. The CDR3 is 15 amino acids. Between the trimmed V and J ends, which lost 1 base and 6 bases, there was a span of 10 bases. In germline, CDR1 is SGHAT, CDR2 FQDESV (reference sequence). The CDR3 loop reads CASSLGRTLNSPLHF. DNA for the CDR3: TGTGCCAGCAGCTTAGGGCGGACCCTTAATTCACCCCTCCACTTT. Full variable domain (rest looked up from reference TRBV11-1 and TRBJ1-6): EAEVAQSPRYKITEKSQAVAFWCDPISGHATLYWYRQILGQGPELLVQFQDESVVDDSQLPKDRFSAERLKGVDSTLKIQPAELGDSAMYLCASSLGRTLNSPLHFGNGTRLTVT.

As for this clone: The conserved phenylalanine or tryptophan is not found at the CDR3 terminus, so this likely reflects a read error. The DNA is left out, because the CDR3 cannot be placed on it with certainty; the CDR3 is given as TCRdb lists it. The chain employs TRBV29-1 and TRBJ1-1; TRBD1 was called by the table and not checked on the DNA. Including both end residues, the CDR3 is 11 amino acids long. Germline V gene sequence: CDR1 SQVTM, CDR2 ANQGSEA. The CDR3 loop reads CSVETFPSPLV.